The text below deals with one T cell receptor (beta chain). The CDR3 loop spans 16 amino acids. Trimming took off 0 bases at V and 4 bases at J, with 13 bases between the two ends. Germline V lookup: CDR1 SEHNR, CDR2 FQNEAQ (reference sequence). Through Arm-PCR of CDR3 regions and iRepertoire HTBI primers, TCR beta libraries were built. TCRdb reprocessed the multiplex PCR reads with MiXCR, giving one entry per CDR3 protein. The sample contains a few hundred thousand distinct CDR3 sequences, roughly 17% of which appear only once. Described time point: newly diagnosed GD, antithyroid drugs for less than 3 months. PBMCs were the source of the RNA used for TCR sequencing. The sample comes from a study of regulatory T cells in long-lasting Graves disease. These same data were also listed under a study on T cells in Graves' hyperthyroidism and ophthalmopathy.

Sequencing was performed on peripheral blood mononuclear cells (PBMCs), taken at new diagnosis, from a patient treated with antithyroid drugs. The receptor was isolated from a man in his forties or fifties with Graves disease. The chain couples TRBV7-9 to TRBJ2-4, with no clear D. The CDR3 is CASSLALGQEKNIQYF. CDR3 in DNA: TGTGCCAGCAGCTTAGCGCTAGGGCAGGAGAAAAACATTCAGTACTTC. The entire variable domain, with the rest obtained from reference TRBV7-9 and TRBJ2-4, is as follows: DTGVSQNPRHKITKRGQNVTFRCDPISEHNRLYWYRQTLGQGPEFLTYFQNEAQLEKSRLLSDRFSAERPKGSFSTLEIQRTEQGDSAMYLCASSLALGQEKNIQYFGAGTRLSVL.